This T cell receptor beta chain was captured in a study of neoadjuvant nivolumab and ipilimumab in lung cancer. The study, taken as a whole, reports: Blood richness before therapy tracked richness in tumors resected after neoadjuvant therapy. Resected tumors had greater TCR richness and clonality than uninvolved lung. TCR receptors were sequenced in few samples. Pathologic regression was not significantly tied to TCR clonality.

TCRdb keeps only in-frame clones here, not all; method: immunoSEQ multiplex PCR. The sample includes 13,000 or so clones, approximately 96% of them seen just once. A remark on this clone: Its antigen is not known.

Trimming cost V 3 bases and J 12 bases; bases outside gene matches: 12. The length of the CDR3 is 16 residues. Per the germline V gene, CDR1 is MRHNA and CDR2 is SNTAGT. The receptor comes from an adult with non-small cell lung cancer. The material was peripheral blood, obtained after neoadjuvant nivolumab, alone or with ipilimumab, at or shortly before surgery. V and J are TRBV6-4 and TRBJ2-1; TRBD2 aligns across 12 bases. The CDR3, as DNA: TGTGCCAGCAGTGATACGACTAGCGGGAGCGGAGGTCGGCAGTTCTTC. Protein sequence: CASSDTTSGSGGRQFF.